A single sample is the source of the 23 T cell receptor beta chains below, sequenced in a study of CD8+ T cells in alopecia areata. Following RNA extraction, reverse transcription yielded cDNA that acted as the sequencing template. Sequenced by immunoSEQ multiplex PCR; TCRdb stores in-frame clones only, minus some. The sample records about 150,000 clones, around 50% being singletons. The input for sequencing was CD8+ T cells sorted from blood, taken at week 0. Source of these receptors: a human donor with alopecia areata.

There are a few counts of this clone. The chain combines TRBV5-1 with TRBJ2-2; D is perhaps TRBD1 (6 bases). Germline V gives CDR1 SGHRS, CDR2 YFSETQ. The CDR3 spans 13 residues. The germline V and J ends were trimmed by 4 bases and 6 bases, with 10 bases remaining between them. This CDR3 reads CASSDDRPGELFF. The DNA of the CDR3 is TGCGCCAGCAGCGACGACAGGCCCGGGGAGCTGTTTTTT.

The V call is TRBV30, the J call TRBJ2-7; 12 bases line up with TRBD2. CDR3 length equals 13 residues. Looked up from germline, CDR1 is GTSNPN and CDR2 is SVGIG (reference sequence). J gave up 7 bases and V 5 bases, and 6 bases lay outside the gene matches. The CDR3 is CAWALAGGREQYF. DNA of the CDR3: TGTGCCTGGGCACTAGCGGGGGGTAGAGAGCAGTACTTC.

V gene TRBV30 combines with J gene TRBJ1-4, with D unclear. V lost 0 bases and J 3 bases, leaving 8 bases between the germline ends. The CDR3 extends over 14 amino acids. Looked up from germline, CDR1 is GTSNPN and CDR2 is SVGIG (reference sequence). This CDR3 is CAWSVGTANEKLFF. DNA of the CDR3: TGTGCCTGGAGTGTGGGAACAGCTAATGAAAAACTGTTTTTT.

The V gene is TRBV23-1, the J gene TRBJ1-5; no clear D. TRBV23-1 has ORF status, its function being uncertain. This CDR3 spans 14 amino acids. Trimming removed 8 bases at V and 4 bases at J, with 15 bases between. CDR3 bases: TGCGCCAGCCCTAACCATCCCGGGAATCAGCCCCAGCATTTT. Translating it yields CASPNHPGNQPQHF.

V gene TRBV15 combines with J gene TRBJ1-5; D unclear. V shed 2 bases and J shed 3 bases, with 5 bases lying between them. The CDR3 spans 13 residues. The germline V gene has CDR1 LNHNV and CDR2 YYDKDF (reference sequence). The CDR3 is CATSRLANQPQHF. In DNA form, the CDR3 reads TGTGCCACCAGCAGACTCGCCAATCAGCCCCAGCATTTT.

This CDR3 is CSVEDRGTGELFF. The CDR3 coding sequence is TGCAGCGTTGAAGATAGGGGCACCGGGGAGCTGTTTTTT. The chain carries TRBV29-1 and TRBJ2-2; possible D gene TRBD1, 5 bases. Per germline, CDR1 SQVTM and CDR2 ANQGSEA. CDR3 length: 13 residues. The V end was cut by 0 bases, the J end by 4 bases, with 6 bases between.

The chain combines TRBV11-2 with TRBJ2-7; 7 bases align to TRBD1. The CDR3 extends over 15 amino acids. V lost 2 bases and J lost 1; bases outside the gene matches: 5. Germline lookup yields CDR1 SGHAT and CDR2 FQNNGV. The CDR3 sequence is CASSLIGTESYEQYF. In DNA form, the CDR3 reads TGTGCCAGCAGCTTAATTGGGACAGAGTCCTACGAGCAGTACTTC.

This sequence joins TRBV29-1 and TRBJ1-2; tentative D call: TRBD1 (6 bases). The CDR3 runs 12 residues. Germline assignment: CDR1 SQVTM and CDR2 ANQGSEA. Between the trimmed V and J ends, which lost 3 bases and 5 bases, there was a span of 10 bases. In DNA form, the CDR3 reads TGCAGCGTTGATACAGGGTTTTATGGCTACACCTTC. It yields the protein CSVDTGFYGYTF.

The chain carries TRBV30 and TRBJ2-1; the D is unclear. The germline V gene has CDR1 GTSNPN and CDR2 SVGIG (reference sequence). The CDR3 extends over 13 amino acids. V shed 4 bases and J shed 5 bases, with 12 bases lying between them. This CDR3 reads CAWNNGVNNEQFF. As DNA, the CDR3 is TGTGCCTGGAACAACGGAGTAAACAATGAGCAGTTCTTC.

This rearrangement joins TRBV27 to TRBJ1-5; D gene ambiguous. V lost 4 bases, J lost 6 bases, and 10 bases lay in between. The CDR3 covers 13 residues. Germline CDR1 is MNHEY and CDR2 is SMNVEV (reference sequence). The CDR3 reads CASSSDEGQPQHF. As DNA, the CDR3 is TGTGCCAGCAGTTCAGACGAAGGTCAGCCCCAGCATTTT.

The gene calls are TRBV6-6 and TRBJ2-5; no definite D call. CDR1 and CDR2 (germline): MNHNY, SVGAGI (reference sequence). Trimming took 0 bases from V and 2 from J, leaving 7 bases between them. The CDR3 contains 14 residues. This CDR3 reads CASSYSGVQETQYF. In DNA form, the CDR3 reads TGTGCCAGCAGTTACTCAGGCGTACAAGAGACCCAGTACTTC.

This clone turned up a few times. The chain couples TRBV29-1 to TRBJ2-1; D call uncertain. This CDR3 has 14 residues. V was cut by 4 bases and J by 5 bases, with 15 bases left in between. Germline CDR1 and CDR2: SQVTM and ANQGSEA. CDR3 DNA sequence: TGCAGCGTTGCTAAGGATTCTGCGGACAATGAGCAGTTCTTC. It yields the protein CSVAKDSADNEQFF.

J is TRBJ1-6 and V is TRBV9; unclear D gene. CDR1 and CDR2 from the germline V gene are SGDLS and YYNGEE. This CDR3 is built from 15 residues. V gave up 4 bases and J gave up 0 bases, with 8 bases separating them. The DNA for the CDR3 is TGTGCCAGCAGCCTACAGAGCTCCTATAATTCACCCCTCCACTTT. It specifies CASSLQSSYNSPLHF.

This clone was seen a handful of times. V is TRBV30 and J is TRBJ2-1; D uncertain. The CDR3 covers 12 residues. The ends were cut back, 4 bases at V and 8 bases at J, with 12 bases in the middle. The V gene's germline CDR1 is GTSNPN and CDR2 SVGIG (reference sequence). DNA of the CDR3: TGTGCCTGGAAAAATACGGGCGATGAGCAGTTCTTC. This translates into CAWKNTGDEQFF.

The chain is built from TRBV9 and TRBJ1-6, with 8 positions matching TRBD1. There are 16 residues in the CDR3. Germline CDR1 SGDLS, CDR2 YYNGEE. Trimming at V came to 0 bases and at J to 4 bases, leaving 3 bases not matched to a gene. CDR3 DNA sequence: TGTGCCAGCAGCGTAGAGGACAGGGTTTATAATTCACCCCTCCACTTT. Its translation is CASSVEDRVYNSPLHF.

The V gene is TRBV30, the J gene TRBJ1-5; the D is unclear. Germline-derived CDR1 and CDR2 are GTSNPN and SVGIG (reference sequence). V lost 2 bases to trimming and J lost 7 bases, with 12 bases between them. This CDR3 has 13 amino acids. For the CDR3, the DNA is TGTGCCTGGAGTTCGGGAGGAAGCCAGCCCCAGCATTTT. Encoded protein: CAWSSGGSQPQHF. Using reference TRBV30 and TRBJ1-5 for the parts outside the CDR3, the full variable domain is SQTIHQWPATLVQPVGSPLSLECTVEGTSNPNLYWYRQAAGRGLQLLFYSVGIGQISSEVPQNLSASRPQDRQFILSSKKLLLSDSGFYLCAWSSGGSQPQHFGDGTRLSIL.

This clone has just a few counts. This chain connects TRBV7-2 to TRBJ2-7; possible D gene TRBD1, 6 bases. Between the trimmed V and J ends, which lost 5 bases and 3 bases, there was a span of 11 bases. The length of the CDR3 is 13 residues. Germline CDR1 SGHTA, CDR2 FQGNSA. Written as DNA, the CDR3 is TGTGCCAGCAGCCCAGGGACAATCTACGAGCAGTACTTC. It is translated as CASSPGTIYEQYF.

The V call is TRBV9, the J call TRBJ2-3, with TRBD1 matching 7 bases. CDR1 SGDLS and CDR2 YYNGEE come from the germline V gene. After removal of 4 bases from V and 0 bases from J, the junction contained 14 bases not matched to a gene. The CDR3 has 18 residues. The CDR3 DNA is TGTGCCAGCAGCCATCCGGTTCGAGACAGGGAGAGCACAGATACGCAGTATTTT. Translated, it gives CASSHPVRDRESTDTQYF.

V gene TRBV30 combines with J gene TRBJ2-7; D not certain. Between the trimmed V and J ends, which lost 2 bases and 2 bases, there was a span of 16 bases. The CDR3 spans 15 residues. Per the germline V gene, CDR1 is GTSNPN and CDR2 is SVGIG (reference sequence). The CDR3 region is CAWSNADSQPYEQYF. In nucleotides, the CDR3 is TGTGCCTGGAGTAATGCAGACTCCCAGCCCTACGAGCAGTACTTC.

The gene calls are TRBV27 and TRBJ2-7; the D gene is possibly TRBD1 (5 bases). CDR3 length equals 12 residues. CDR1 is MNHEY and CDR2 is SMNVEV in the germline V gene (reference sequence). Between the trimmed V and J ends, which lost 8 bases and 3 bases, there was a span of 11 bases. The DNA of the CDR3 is TGTGCCAGCCGTAGGGGATACTACGAGCAGTACTTC. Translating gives CASRRGYYEQYF.

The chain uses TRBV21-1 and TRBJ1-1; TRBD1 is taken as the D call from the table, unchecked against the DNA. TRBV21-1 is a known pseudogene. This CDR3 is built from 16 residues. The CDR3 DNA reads TGTGCCAGCAGCAAAGTGGAATTAGAACAGGGCCTTGAAGCTTTCTTT. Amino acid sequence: CASSKVELEQGLEAFF.

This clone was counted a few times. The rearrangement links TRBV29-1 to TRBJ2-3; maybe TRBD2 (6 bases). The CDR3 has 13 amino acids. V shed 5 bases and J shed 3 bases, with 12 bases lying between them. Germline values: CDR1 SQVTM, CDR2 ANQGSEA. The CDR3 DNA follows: TGCAGCGTTCACGGGGGTGGAACAGATACGCAGTATTTT. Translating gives CSVHGGGTDTQYF.

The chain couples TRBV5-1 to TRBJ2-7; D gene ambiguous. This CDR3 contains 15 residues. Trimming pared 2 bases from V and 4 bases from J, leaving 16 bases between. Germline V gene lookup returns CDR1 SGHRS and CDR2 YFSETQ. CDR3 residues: CASSFWEMRQYEQYF. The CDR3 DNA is TGCGCCAGCAGCTTTTGGGAAATGCGCCAATACGAGCAGTACTTC.